A selection of T cell receptor beta chains follows, all from one sample in a study of T cell repertoires in cytomegalovirus infection. TCRdb independently ran MiXCR on the reads; one entry per CDR3 protein. The sample has 270,000 or so distinct CDR3 sequences, about 18% seen once. Sample: CD8+ T cells from PBMCs. The receptors shown here come from a human donor in good health (CMV status not recorded). Some clones in this sample may be carry-over from other donors' samples. Each CDR3 is given with its conserved first and last residue. A D gene is named only where the DNA matches it firmly. Clone size appears in some rows only: once, few, many, or a class for an expanded clone.

>TRBD1|.|TRBV10-3|TRBJ2-1
CAISEPVRGSYNEQFF
TGTGCCATCAGTGAGCCGGTCAGGGGGTCCTACAATGAGCAGTTCTTC
>.|.|TRBV15|TRBJ2-1
CATSSPSGGLDEQFF
TGTGCCACCAGCAGTCCCTCTGGGGGCCTCGATGAGCAGTTCTTC
>.|few|TRBV6-6|TRBJ1-1
CASSQGLVGTQSNTEAFF
TGTGCCAGCAGTCAGGGGCTAGTAGGGACTCAATCCAACACTGAAGCTTTCTTT
>.|many|TRBV4-3|TRBJ1-6
CASSQDGGQSSYNSPLHF
TGCGCCAGCAGCCAAGATGGGGGGCAGAGCTCCTATAATTCACCCCTCCACTTT
>.|.|TRBV29-1|TRBJ1-3
CSASLGYSGNTIYF
TGCAGCGCTTCTCTAGGTTACTCTGGAAACACCATATATTTT
>.|many|TRBV6-2/TRBV6-3|TRBJ1-1
CASSYEVTTEAFF
TGTGCCAGCAGTTATGAAGTGACCACTGAAGCTTTCTTT
>.|.|TRBV6-6|TRBJ2-2
CASTTQGGGAVGELFF
TGTGCCAGCACCACCCAAGGGGGGGGGGCGGTCGGGGAGCTGTTTTTT
>.|few|TRBV12-5|TRBJ1-1
CASGAGLPNTEAFF
TGTGCTAGTGGTGCGGGACTCCCGAACACTGAAGCTTTCTTT
>TRBD1|.|TRBV28|TRBJ2-7
CASSPDRVPYEQYF
TGTGCCAGCAGTCCGGACAGGGTCCCCTACGAGCAGTACTTC
>.|few|TRBV19|TRBJ2-7
CASSWRDRIYEQYF
TGTGCCAGTAGTTGGAGGGACCGAATCTACGAGCAGTACTTC
>.|few|TRBV28|TRBJ2-7
CASSLQRYYEQYF
TGTGCCAGCAGTTTGCAAAGATACTACGAGCAGTACTTC
>.|many|TRBV7-8|TRBJ2-3
CASSLGRGRLTDTQYF
TGTGCCAGCAGCTTAGGGAGGGGGCGTTTGACAGATACGCAGTATTTT
>TRBD1|.|TRBV15|TRBJ1-2
CATSRPGTGPINGYTF
TGTGCCACCAGCAGGCCCGGGACAGGGCCTATAAATGGCTACACCTTC
>.|once|TRBV2|TRBJ1-2
CATEGGDDYGYTF
TGTGCCACAGAAGGGGGGGACGACTATGGCTACACCTTC
>.|many|TRBV19|TRBJ1-5
CASSIGGYYGNQPQHF
TGTGCCAGTAGTATAGGCGGCTATTATGGCAATCAGCCCCAGCATTTT
>.|many|TRBV20-1|TRBJ1-4
CSAYGKGWDEKLFF
TGCAGTGCTTACGGGAAGGGGTGGGATGAAAAACTGTTTTTT
>TRBD1|few|TRBV2|TRBJ2-7
CASSEFEGAYEQYF
TGTGCCAGCAGTGAATTCGAGGGGGCGTACGAGCAGTACTTC
>TRBD1|many|TRBV6-5|TRBJ2-7
CASSYGTAREQYF
TGTGCCAGCAGTTACGGGACAGCTCGCGAGCAGTACTTC
>.|few|TRBV14|TRBJ1-1
CASSQDFVKQTEAFF
TGTGCCAGCAGCCAAGATTTCGTAAAACAGACTGAAGCTTTCTTT
>.|.|TRBV29-1|TRBJ2-2
CSVAQGMGVGELFF
TGCAGCGTTGCACAGGGAATGGGGGTCGGGGAGCTGTTTTTT
>.|.|TRBV6-6|TRBJ2-1
CAAGPLANEQFF
TGTGCCGCCGGGCCCTTGGCAAATGAGCAGTTCTTC
>.|many|TRBV6-6|TRBJ1-2
CASTFYGDGYTF
TGTGCCAGCACCTTTTACGGGGATGGCTACACCTTC
>TRBD2|once|TRBV7-4|TRBJ2-4
CASSAPGLAGGPRDIQYF
TGTGCCAGCAGCGCGCCGGGACTAGCGGGGGGGCCAAGGGACATTCAGTACTTC
>TRBD1|many|TRBV11-2|TRBJ2-7
CASSLGTGASGGEQYF
TGTGCCAGCAGCTTAGGGACAGGGGCCTCCGGGGGCGAGCAGTACTTC
>.|many|TRBV12-3/TRBV12-4|TRBJ1-6
CASSFRADAYSPLHF
TGTGCCAGCAGTTTCCGGGCTGACGCCTATTCACCCCTCCACTTT
>.|many|TRBV4-2|TRBJ1-5
CASSQVGDQPQHF
TGTGCCAGCAGCCAAGTCGGGGATCAGCCCCAGCATTTT
>.|many|TRBV7-2|TRBJ1-1
CASSYLGAGVNTEAFF
TGTGCCAGCAGCTACCTAGGGGCAGGGGTGAACACTGAAGCTTTCTTT
>.|many|TRBV7-2|TRBJ1-1
CASSARGAEAFF
TGTGCCAGCAGCGCCAGGGGTGCTGAAGCTTTCTTT
>TRBD2|few|TRBV14|TRBJ2-1
CASSQVPGLADNEQFF
TGTGCCAGCAGCCAAGTTCCGGGACTAGCCGACAATGAGCAGTTCTTC
>.|few|TRBV6-2/TRBV6-3|TRBJ1-6
CASSGGVINSPLHF
TGTGCCAGCAGTGGGGGGGTGATTAATTCACCCCTCCACTTT
>TRBD1|.|TRBV5-4|TRBJ2-7
CASSTRTGDSYEQYF
TGTGCCAGCAGCACAAGGACAGGGGACTCCTACGAGCAGTACTTC
>TRBD1|many|TRBV3-1|TRBJ2-1
CASRDRATYNEQFF
TGTGCCAGCAGGGACAGGGCCACCTACAATGAGCAGTTCTTC
>.|few|TRBV6-6|TRBJ2-1
CASSYSSPGASYNEQFF
TGTGCCAGCAGTTACTCGAGCCCCGGGGCCTCCTACAATGAGCAGTTCTTC
>TRBD2|.|TRBV2|TRBJ2-7
CAAGERTSGYEQYF
TGTGCCGCGGGAGAGAGGACTAGCGGCTACGAGCAGTACTTC
>TRBD2|few|TRBV10-3|TRBJ2-7
CAISDPSGGDEQYF
TGTGCCATCAGTGACCCTAGCGGGGGGGACGAGCAGTACTTC
>.|.|TRBV11-3|TRBJ2-1
CASSPDSMGDEQFF
TGTGCCAGCAGCCCAGACTCGATGGGGGATGAGCAGTTCTTC
>TRBD1|.|TRBV20-1|TRBJ1-1
CSARARQGPNTEAFF
TGCAGTGCTAGGGCCCGACAGGGGCCGAACACTGAAGCTTTCTTT
>TRBD1|.|TRBV7-6|TRBJ2-5
CASSEVELQGAVETQYF
TGTGCCAGCAGCGAGGTCGAACTACAGGGGGCGGTGGAGACCCAGTACTTC
>.|.|TRBV6-2/TRBV6-3|TRBJ2-7
CASSYSNVAGDEQYF
TGTGCCAGCAGTTACTCGAATGTTGCCGGGGACGAGCAGTACTTC
>.|.|TRBV6-1|TRBJ1-6
CASSEPAYSSYNSPLHF
TGTGCCAGCAGTGAACCGGCTTACAGCTCCTATAATTCACCCCTCCACTTT
>.|few|TRBV12-3/TRBV12-4|TRBJ1-5
CASSYGNSNQPQHF
TGTGCCAGCAGCTACGGAAATAGCAATCAGCCCCAGCATTTT
>TRBD2|many|TRBV7-2|TRBJ2-1
CASSRVGTSGVEQFF
TGTGCCAGCAGCCGAGTTGGGACTAGCGGGGTTGAGCAGTTCTTC
>.|few|TRBV28|TRBJ1-5
CASSFVDNQPQHF
TGTGCCAGCAGTTTTGTGGACAATCAGCCCCAGCATTTT
>TRBD1|many|TRBV6-1|TRBJ1-1
CASSLGQGVDTEAFF
TGTGCCAGCAGTCTGGGACAGGGGGTCGATACTGAAGCTTTCTTT
>.|many|TRBV7-9|TRBJ1-6
CASSFIRGYNSPLHF
TGTGCCAGCAGCTTTATAAGGGGGTATAATTCACCCCTCCACTTT
>TRBD2|few|TRBV9|TRBJ2-3
CASSVDWGETLAGTTDTQYF
TGTGCCAGCAGCGTAGATTGGGGCGAGACACTAGCGGGGACCACAGATACGCAGTATTTT
>.|.|TRBV6-5|TRBJ2-1
CASSYSRGHSYNEQFF
TGTGCCAGCAGTTACTCCAGGGGACACTCCTACAATGAGCAGTTCTTC
>.|.|TRBV14|TRBJ2-7
CASSQERYSEQYF
TGTGCCAGCAGCCAAGAGCGATATTCCGAGCAGTACTTC
>.|few|TRBV28|TRBJ1-2
CASSTTFILHGGAGYGYTF
TGTGCCAGCAGTACGACCTTTATCCTGCACGGGGGCGCTGGCTATGGCTACACCTTC